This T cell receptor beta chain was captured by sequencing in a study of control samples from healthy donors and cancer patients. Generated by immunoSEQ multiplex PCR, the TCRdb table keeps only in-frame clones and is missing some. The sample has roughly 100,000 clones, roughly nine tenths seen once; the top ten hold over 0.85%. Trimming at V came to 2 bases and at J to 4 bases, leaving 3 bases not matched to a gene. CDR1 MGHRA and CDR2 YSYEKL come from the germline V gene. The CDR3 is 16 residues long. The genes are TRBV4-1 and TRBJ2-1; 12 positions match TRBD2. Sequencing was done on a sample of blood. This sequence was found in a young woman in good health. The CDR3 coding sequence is TGCGCCAGCAGCCAACCGGGACTAGCGGGTTACAATGAGCAGTTCTTC. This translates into CASSQPGLAGYNEQFF.